This T cell receptor (beta chain) came from a study of shared clonotypes between healthy human individuals (dated by TCRdb to 2020 to 2022). Context from the whole study: Three men and a couple of women, aged 18 to 49 years, made up the cohort. Libraries were prepared and TCR repertoires were sequenced by different laboratories using diverse techniques, in order to increase sequencing depth and limit assay-specific biases. For each donor, three plates each were used for CD4 naive and CD4 memory, two plates were used for CD8 naive, and one plate was used for CD8 memory. Between about 0.94 and 8.9 billion PBMCs per donor were obtained by leukapheresis. To estimate repertoire size and how much clonotypes are shared between individuals, the study performed deep sequencing of blood TCR repertoires from a few healthy adults. Broad study findings and their caveats: The small number of donors limited the genetic and exposure-history diversity represented. Sampling was restricted to blood, and TCR repertoires in tissues likely differ from the TCR repertoires found in blood. Larger estimated clonotype richness was generally found for naive subsets than for memory subsets. Sharing across a few donors was observed for about 4.8% of naive CD4, less than 4% of naive CD8, 2.3% of memory CD4, and roughly 0.4% of memory CD8 clonotypes. Incomplete sequencing was indicated by rarefaction of sorted-subset datasets, despite the large sequencing depth. Pairwise subsampling indicated that sequencing depth was expected to affect the degree of clonotype sharing among donors. Compared with non-shared clonotypes, the clonotypes found in all four sorted-subset donors had higher generation probabilities.

Using the deep immunoSEQ assay, multiplex PCR amplified TCR CDR3 regions from genomic DNA. Genomic DNA extracted from each cell subset was distributed evenly over all wells of several immunoSEQ 96-well plates, and each plate served as one replicate. Each replicate PCR for sorted subsets received about 0.2 ug genomic DNA, equal to around 32,000 T cell genomes. Purified libraries were quantified with a Qubit 3.0 fluorometer, sized on a Bioanalyzer 2100, and re-quantified with the KAPA Library Quantification kit. Every immunoSEQ 96-well plate was sequenced on a separate single-read 150-cycle Illumina NextSeq 550 flow cell. The study's processing was this. Because only junctional sequences without quality scores were contained in the immunoSEQ output, filtering matching that applied to full-length reads could not be performed. To assign V/J genes and CDR3, sequences were annotated using PyIR, a Python wrapper for IgBLAST v1.9, with IMGT germline references. Reads were removed for weak V/J assignments (E-value above 1e-6), missing CDR3, stop codons, out-of-frame junctions, or ambiguous translated residues. A V3J clonotype was defined by an identical inferred V gene, J gene, and CDR3 amino acid sequence. Percentage overlap between repertoires was calculated by dividing the number of shared unique clonotypes by the size of the smaller repertoire. Repertoire richness was assessed with RTK rarefaction, the Chao1 estimator, and Recon v2.1 estimates of unobserved clonotypes. OLGA was used to compute generation probabilities for all TCRbeta clonotypes that the gDNA method yielded from a handful of donors. This immuneACCESS table, as held by TCRdb, lists in-frame sequences with V and J called but not all clones. Of the missing ones, under half trace to an unresolved V gene in checked studies; the others have no known cause. From that table come the V and J calls and clone size; the DNA was used to work out D and trimming. The sample yields over a million clones; approximately 97% were counted once. The ten largest clones add up to 1% to 1.5% of the sample.

For this clone: What antigen it recognizes has not been identified. No per-base quality is available; no much larger clone lies one base away.

Inclusive of the bounding cysteine and phenylalanine, the CDR3 is 14 residues long. Only the CDR3 DNA is retained, 42 bases long and in frame from the first base. The germline ends are 11 bases apart after V is trimmed by 3 bases and J by 3 bases. From a lookup of the germline V gene, CDR1 and CDR2 are SGHTA and FQGNSA. Donors were healthy HIV-negative adults with no recently reported acute infections or vaccinations. Every donor was a Caucasian adult residing in Nashville, Tennessee, USA. CD4+ T cells were enriched through magnetic negative selection, after which naive cells were positively selected on CD45RA and the remaining negative fraction served as the memory subset. Blood was collected by leukapheresis, and PBMCs were isolated by Ficoll-Histopaque density gradient centrifugation and then cryopreserved in liquid nitrogen vapor phase. Purity and quantity of every magnetically sorted T cell population were checked by analytical flow cytometry. Genomic DNA was isolated from each sorted fraction and quantified by UV absorbance on a Nanodrop 2000c.

This clonotype originated in a young man in good health. The V and J segments used are TRBV7-2 and TRBJ2-5; 5 matching bases give a weak D call of TRBD1. The sample consisted of naive CD4+ T cells sorted from blood. Reading the label with the study, this specimen's cell subset or site is: CD45RA+ positively selected. The encoded CDR3 is CASSLIGAEETQYF. The DNA sequence is TGTGCCAGCAGCTTGATAGGGGCAGAAGAGACCCAGTACTTC.